This passage covers 28 T cell receptor beta chains from one sample sequenced in a study of vaccination effects on CD4 cells after COVID-19. Using immunoSEQ multiplex PCR, the repertoire was profiled, and TCRdb retains in-frame clones only, with some absent. The sample has roughly 35,000 clones, around 72% seen once. The authors isolated CD4+ T cells after about eleven days of culture. PCR showed that the person got SARS-CoV-2 infection at some point between March and December 2020. Participants received two doses of either the BNT162b2 or mRNA-1273 vaccine. Their recognized antigens are unknown. Sequences were derived from CD4+ T cells from PBMCs cultured without peptide, sampled after COVID-19 vaccination. All receptors derive from a human donor who had a prior SARS-CoV-2 infection.

This clone was counted between two and nine times. The rearrangement links TRBV18 to TRBJ1-4; D perhaps matches TRBD1 (6 bases). The CDR3 sequence is 15 residues long. V gave up 3 bases and J gave up 8 bases, with 16 bases separating them. From germline, CDR1 is KGHSH and CDR2 LQKENI. DNA of the CDR3: TGTGCCAGCTCACCCCTCGGGGGGGGCGTCGAAAAACTGTTTTTT. Its protein is CASSPLGGGVEKLFF.

This chain uses TRBV24-1 with TRBJ2-2; 10 bases are shared with TRBD2. This CDR3 region has 17 residues. The germline gives CDR1 KGHDR, CDR2 SFDVKD. After removal of 3 bases from V and 3 bases from J, the junction contained 6 bases not matched to a gene. CDR3 bases: TGTGCCACCAGTGATAATAGCGGGAGGAAGTACACCGGGGAGCTGTTTTTT. Amino acid sequence: CATSDNSGRKYTGELFF.

The chain couples TRBV6-5 to TRBJ1-5; no clear D gene. Germline CDR1 reads MNHEY; CDR2 reads SVGAGI. This CDR3 is 14 amino acids long. Trimming cost V 7 bases and J 0 bases, with 10 bases left between them. The CDR3 region has the DNA TGTGCCAGCAATCCGGTATATAGCAATCAGCCCCAGCATTTT. Translated: CASNPVYSNQPQHF.

The rearrangement links TRBV2 to TRBJ2-1, with D possibly being TRBD2 (6 bases). Germline CDR1 SNHLY, CDR2 FYNNEI. The V gene lost 0 bases and the J gene lost 5 bases, with 14 bases spanning the gap. The CDR3 loop spans 16 amino acids. Here the CDR3 DNA reads TGTGCCAGCAGTGAAGCGTTACGGGGGAATAACAATGAGCAGTTCTTC. The encoded protein is CASSEALRGNNNEQFF. Full variable domain (remainder filled in from reference TRBV2 and TRBJ2-1): EPEVTQTPSHQVTQMGQEVILRCVPISNHLYFYWYRQILGQKVEFLVSFYNNEISEKSEIFDDQFSVERPDGSNFTLKIRSTKLEDSAMYFCASSEALRGNNNEQFFGPGTRLTVL.

The genes are TRBV19 and TRBJ2-2, with 7 bases identical to TRBD2. This CDR3 is 15 amino acids long. Losses at the gene ends were 5 bases for V and 3 bases for J; bases not matched to a gene: 6. Germline V gene lookup returns CDR1 LNHDA and CDR2 SQIVND (reference sequence). CDR3 sequence reads: CASSWLADHTGELFF. CDR3 coding DNA: TGTGCCAGTAGTTGGCTAGCGGACCACACCGGGGAGCTGTTTTTT. Looking up the rest from reference TRBV19 and TRBJ2-2 gives the full variable domain: DGGITQSPKYLFRKEGQNVTLSCEQNLNHDAMYWYRQDPGQGLRLIYYSQIVNDFQKGDIAEGYSVSREKKESFPLTVTSAQKNPTAFYLCASSWLADHTGELFFGEGSRLTVL.

This chain connects TRBV5-3 to TRBJ2-3, with 10 bases lining up with TRBD2. TRBV5-3 is designated an ORF whose function remains uncertain. The length of the CDR3 is 17 residues. Trimming cost V 0 bases and J 6 bases; bases outside gene matches: 10. The CDR3 bases are TGTGCCAGAAGCTTGGGCCGGGGGAGCGGGGGGGCGGATACGCAGTATTTT. Translation: CARSLGRGSGGADTQYF.

V is TRBV5-8 and J is TRBJ2-3; 8 positions agree with TRBD2. The CDR3 extends over 15 amino acids. With 0 bases clipped from V and 2 bases from J, the junction kept 2 bases outside the gene matches. Germline loops: CDR1 SGHTS, CDR2 YDEGEE. Written as DNA, the CDR3 is TGTGCCAGCAGCTTGGGGCGGGAGGCCACAGATACGCAGTATTTT. As protein: CASSLGREATDTQYF.

This clone was seen once. The chain has TRBV7-2 and TRBJ1-1; 7 bases are shared with TRBD1. The germline V gene has CDR1 SGHTA and CDR2 FQGNSA. CDR3 length: 13 residues. The J segment lost 8 bases and the V segment lost 6 bases, leaving 9 bases of the junction unmatched. CDR3 sequence (DNA): TGTGCCAGCAGGCGGGACAGCGGGCAGGAAGCTTTCTTT. Residues: CASRRDSGQEAFF.

The chain combines TRBV11-3 with TRBJ2-1; D tentatively fits TRBD1 or TRBD2 (5 bases each). Germline CDR1 reads SGHNT; CDR2 reads YENEEA. Trimming removed 5 bases from V and 4 bases from J, with 15 bases in between. The CDR3 sequence is 15 residues long. Here the CDR3 reads CASSAQGVEYNEQFF. The CDR3 DNA reads TGTGCCAGCAGCGCGCAGGGAGTAGAATACAATGAGCAGTTCTTC.

The V and J genes are TRBV10-3 and TRBJ1-4; 7 bases are shared with TRBD1. The CDR3 is made up of 17 amino acids. CDR1 is ENHRY, CDR2 SYGVKD, per germline. Germline trimming cut 10 bases from V and 8 bases from J; bases unmatched to any gene: 22. CDR3 amino acids: CATNSGPGGLVREKLFF. The CDR3 bases are TGTGCCACCAATAGTGGGCCAGGGGGACTGGTGCGGGAAAAACTGTTTTTT.

V is TRBV19 and J is TRBJ1-5; no definite D call. Germline CDR1 is LNHDA and CDR2 is SQIVND (reference sequence). This CDR3 comprises 14 residues. Trimming took 1 base from V and 7 from J, leaving 11 bases between them. CDR3 in DNA: TGTGCCAGTAGTATAGTCCCTGGAAGACAGCCCCAGCATTTT. Its protein product is CASSIVPGRQPQHF.

This rearrangement joins TRBV7-9 to TRBJ2-7, with 9 positions matching TRBD1. Germline CDR1 SEHNR, CDR2 FQNEAQ (reference sequence). There are 15 residues in the CDR3. The V gene end was trimmed by 2 bases and the J gene end by 4 bases; junction bases not matched to a gene: 6. This chain's CDR3 is CASSLRRGTGYEQYF. For the CDR3, the DNA is TGTGCCAGCAGCTTAAGGCGCGGGACAGGGTACGAGCAGTACTTC.

Written as DNA, the CDR3 is TGTGCCAGCAGCTTAATCGGACTAAGCACAGATACGCAGTATTTT. Protein sequence: CASSLIGLSTDTQYF. The chain uses TRBV7-9 and TRBJ2-3, with a weak D call TRBD2 (6 bases). V gave up 2 bases and J gave up 0 bases, with 9 bases separating them. CDR3 size: 15 residues. The V gene's germline CDR1 is SEHNR and CDR2 FQNEAQ (reference sequence).

The V gene is TRBV18, the J gene TRBJ2-5; the D is unclear. In germline, CDR1 is KGHSH, CDR2 LQKENI. This CDR3 contains 14 residues. V was trimmed by 2 bases and J by 3 bases, leaving 10 bases between them. This CDR3 reads CASSPVGSKETQYF. The DNA of the CDR3 is TGTGCCAGCTCACCAGTGGGGTCTAAAGAGACCCAGTACTTC.

This sequence joins TRBV18 and TRBJ2-7, with D possibly matching TRBD2 (6 bases). Between the trimmed V and J ends, which lost 5 bases and 7 bases, there was a span of 21 bases. The germline gives CDR1 KGHSH, CDR2 LQKENI. The CDR3 runs 15 residues. The CDR3 DNA is TGTGCCAGCTCATCCTACCCGGGACTCCGACCGGAGCAGTACTTC. This sequence encodes CASSSYPGLRPEQYF.

The genes are TRBV15 and TRBJ2-2, with D tentatively TRBD2 (7 bases). The V gene's germline CDR1 is LNHNV and CDR2 YYDKDF (reference sequence). The length of the CDR3 is 15 residues. V was cut by 0 bases and J by 9 bases, with 14 bases left in between. The CDR3 loop is CATSRDRGGSRELFF. CDR3 DNA sequence: TGTGCCACCAGCAGAGATAGGGGGGGGTCGCGGGAGCTGTTTTTT. Supplemented by reference TRBV15 and TRBJ2-2, the full variable domain reads DAMVIQNPRYQVTQFGKPVTLSCSQTLNHNVMYWYQQKSSQAPKLLFHYYDKDFNNEADTPDNFQSRRPNTSFCFLDIRSPGLGDTAMYLCATSRDRGGSRELFFGEGSRLTVL.

This chain links TRBV27 with TRBJ2-5; 9 bases align to TRBD2. CDR1 is MNHEY, CDR2 SMNVEV, per germline (reference sequence). The CDR3 consists of 16 residues. Germline trimming cut 1 base from V and 9 bases from J; bases unmatched to any gene: 12. CDR3 DNA: TGTGCCAGCAGTTTATATCCGGCTAGCGGGGCCAAATCCCAGTACTTC. This encodes CASSLYPASGAKSQYF.

This rearrangement joins TRBV5-5 to TRBJ1-2; D perhaps matches TRBD1 (6 bases). Germline CDR1 SGHKS, CDR2 YYEKEE (reference sequence). CDR3 size: 14 residues. The V end lost 2 bases, the J end lost 0 bases, and 8 bases lay between the germline ends. The CDR3 protein is CASSFGGANYGYTF. CDR3 sequence (DNA): TGTGCCAGCAGCTTTGGGGGCGCTAACTATGGCTACACCTTC.

The V gene is TRBV18, the J gene TRBJ2-1; 7 bases are shared with TRBD1. This CDR3 comprises 13 residues. V shed 2 bases and J 13 bases; nucleotides not matched to a gene: 8. Per germline, CDR1 KGHSH and CDR2 LQKENI. The CDR3 coding sequence is TGTGCCAGCTCACCAACCGGACAGGACCCCCAGTTCTTC. As protein: CASSPTGQDPQFF.

As concerns this clone: One junction end disagrees with the germline gene, perhaps due to a read error. This chain joins TRBV19 and TRBJ1-2, with a possible D match to TRBD1 (6 bases). CDR1 and CDR2 from the germline V gene are LNHDA and SQIVND (reference sequence). The CDR3 is 15 amino acids. CDR3 in DNA: TGTGCCAGTAGAATAGAGACAGGAGGGATCTATGGCTACACCTTC. Its translation is CASRIETGGIYGYTF.

The sample holds one count of this clone. This rearrangement joins TRBV2 to TRBJ2-2; 8 bases are shared with TRBD2. CDR1 and CDR2 from the germline V gene are SNHLY and FYNNEI. This CDR3 has 15 amino acids. With V trimmed by 6 bases and J by 5 bases, 8 bases remained unmatched. The CDR3 nucleotides read TGTGCCAGCAGACTAGCGGCCATTGGGACCGGGGAGCTGTTTTTT. It is translated as CASRLAAIGTGELFF.

This rearrangement joins TRBV12-3 or TRBV12-4 to TRBJ1-1; no definite D call. V lost 3 bases and J lost 0, with 5 bases in between. The CDR3 length is 13 residues. This CDR3 is CASSFPMNTEAFF. The CDR3, as DNA: TGTGCCAGCAGTTTTCCCATGAACACTGAAGCTTTCTTT.

V usage is TRBV6-5 and J usage is TRBJ2-5; 7 bases agree with TRBD1. Germline lookup yields CDR1 MNHEY and CDR2 SVGAGI. Germline trimming cut 2 bases from V and 4 bases from J; bases unmatched to any gene: 10. The CDR3 is 16 amino acids. Here the CDR3 DNA reads TGTGCCAGCAGTTACCCTGGGACAGCTAGGGCAGAGACCCAGTACTTC. Encoded protein: CASSYPGTARAETQYF.

This clone was counted only a few times. This chain links TRBV7-9 with TRBJ1-1, with D possibly TRBD1 on 5 matching bases. The V end lost 1 base, the J end lost 5 bases, and 14 bases lay between the germline ends. The CDR3 spans 15 residues. Germline V CDR1 and CDR2: SEHNR, FQNEAQ (reference sequence). DNA of the CDR3: TGTGCCAGCAGCTTAGTGGGCAGGGATGTGACTGAAGCTTTCTTT. Encoded protein: CASSLVGRDVTEAFF.

The genes are TRBV11-1 and TRBJ2-5; D gene ambiguous. CDR1 SGHAT and CDR2 FQDESV come from the germline V gene (reference sequence). V gave up 5 bases and J gave up 5 bases, with 15 bases separating them. The CDR3 has 14 residues. The CDR3 is CASSGVPLGETQYF. Here the CDR3 DNA reads TGTGCCAGCAGCGGGGTTCCCTTGGGGGAGACCCAGTACTTC.

This chain connects TRBV9 to TRBJ2-3; maybe TRBD2 (5 bases). This CDR3 has 14 residues. Trimming took 5 bases from V and 0 from J, leaving 10 bases between them. The germline V gene encodes CDR1 SGDLS and CDR2 YYNGEE. In DNA form, the CDR3 reads TGTGCCAGCAGTGTCGGCGGGAGCACAGATACGCAGTATTTT. Its protein product is CASSVGGSTDTQYF.

The rearrangement joins TRBV6-5 to TRBJ1-5; D gene uncertain. The V gene lost 5 bases and the J gene lost 7 bases, with 9 bases spanning the gap. In germline, CDR1 is MNHEY, CDR2 SVGAGI. The CDR3 is 12 residues long. The CDR3 DNA reads TGTGCCAGCAGTAGTCCGGGACAGCCCCAGCATTTT. Protein sequence: CASSSPGQPQHF.

This rearrangement joins TRBV18 to TRBJ1-6; 9 nucleotides match TRBD1. Germline V gene sequence: CDR1 KGHSH, CDR2 LQKENI. The CDR3 consists of 15 residues. V lost 0 bases and J lost 10; bases outside the gene matches: 4. The chain's CDR3 is CASSPPSGQGSPLHF. The CDR3 DNA reads TGTGCCAGCTCACCACCGTCGGGACAGGGATCACCCCTCCACTTT.